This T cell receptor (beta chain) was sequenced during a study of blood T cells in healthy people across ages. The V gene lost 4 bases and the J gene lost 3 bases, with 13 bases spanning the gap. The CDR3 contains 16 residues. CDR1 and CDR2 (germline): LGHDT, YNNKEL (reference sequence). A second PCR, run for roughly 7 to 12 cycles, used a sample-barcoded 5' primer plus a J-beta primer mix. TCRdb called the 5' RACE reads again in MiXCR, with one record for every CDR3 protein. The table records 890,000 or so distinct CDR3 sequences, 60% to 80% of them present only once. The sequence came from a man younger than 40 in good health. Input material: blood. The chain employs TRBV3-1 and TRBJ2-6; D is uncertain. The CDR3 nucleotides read TGTGCCAGCAGCCTTCCAATGGCGCATGGGGCCAACGTCCTGACTTTC. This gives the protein CASSLPMAHGANVLTF.